Listed below are T cell receptor beta chains from one sample, sequenced in a study of blood T cell repertoires in COVID-19. The method was immunoSEQ multiplex PCR; TCRdb's version includes in-frame clones alone and lacks a portion of them. This table has some 190,000 clones, about four fifths appearing once. The source material was peripheral blood. These receptors came from a woman aged 60-75 years with COVID-19, enrolled during active disease. CDR3s leave out the opening cysteine and the closing phenylalanine or tryptophan. The D gene is left open where the match is weak. Some rows mark clone size as missing; the rest say once, few, many or name a class of expanded clone.

CDR3aa: ASSPSRGGEGYT; d_gene: .; v_gene: TRBV7-8; abundance: .; j_gene: TRBJ1-2
CDR3aa: ASTEHLSNQPQH; d_gene: .; v_gene: TRBV2; abundance: .; j_gene: TRBJ1-5
CDR3aa: ASSAQGGTGEIFNYGYT; d_gene: TRBD1; v_gene: TRBV13; abundance: many; j_gene: TRBJ1-2
CDR3aa: ASSEQTGENEKLF; d_gene: .; v_gene: TRBV6-1; abundance: .; j_gene: TRBJ1-4
CDR3aa: ASSYSTGTANEKLF; d_gene: TRBD1; v_gene: TRBV6-5; abundance: .; j_gene: TRBJ1-4
CDR3aa: ASSLETGSYEQY; d_gene: .; v_gene: TRBV7-2; abundance: .; j_gene: TRBJ2-7
CDR3aa: ASRYGRANTEAF; d_gene: .; v_gene: TRBV28; abundance: .; j_gene: TRBJ1-1
CDR3aa: ASSLGIGAGANVLT; d_gene: .; v_gene: TRBV7-7; abundance: .; j_gene: TRBJ2-6
CDR3aa: ASSLIHRGQGGYT; d_gene: TRBD1; v_gene: TRBV7-2; abundance: .; j_gene: TRBJ1-2
CDR3aa: ASSETGYSGNTIY; d_gene: TRBD1; v_gene: TRBV28; abundance: .; j_gene: TRBJ1-3
CDR3aa: ASSARTSPYEQY; d_gene: .; v_gene: TRBV9; abundance: .; j_gene: TRBJ2-7
CDR3aa: ASSEGTGNNYGYT; d_gene: TRBD1; v_gene: TRBV2; abundance: once; j_gene: TRBJ1-2
CDR3aa: ASSLSPASGRTDTQY; d_gene: TRBD2; v_gene: TRBV27; abundance: .; j_gene: TRBJ2-3
CDR3aa: ASSIGQGATNEKLF; d_gene: TRBD1; v_gene: TRBV28; abundance: few; j_gene: TRBJ1-4
CDR3aa: ASSLASRNTEAF; d_gene: .; v_gene: TRBV7-9; abundance: .; j_gene: TRBJ1-1
CDR3aa: ASSVLFRGVEQF; d_gene: .; v_gene: TRBV9; abundance: .; j_gene: TRBJ2-1
CDR3aa: ASSLDGDNSPLH; d_gene: .; v_gene: TRBV5-1; abundance: .; j_gene: TRBJ1-6
CDR3aa: ASRGRFNQPQH; d_gene: .; v_gene: TRBV12-3/TRBV12-4; abundance: once; j_gene: TRBJ1-5
CDR3aa: SVEGAGGNEQF; d_gene: .; v_gene: TRBV29-1; abundance: .; j_gene: TRBJ2-1
CDR3aa: ASSLGADTYEQY; d_gene: .; v_gene: TRBV18; abundance: many; j_gene: TRBJ2-7
CDR3aa: ASSFTGGVRNGYT; d_gene: TRBD1; v_gene: TRBV7-2; abundance: .; j_gene: TRBJ1-2
CDR3aa: ASSVEQGPYGYT; d_gene: TRBD1; v_gene: TRBV5-1; abundance: .; j_gene: TRBJ1-2
CDR3aa: ASKPGQTNYGYT; d_gene: TRBD1; v_gene: TRBV6-5; abundance: .; j_gene: TRBJ1-2
CDR3aa: ASSYRGTEAF; d_gene: TRBD1; v_gene: TRBV3-1/TRBV3-2; abundance: .; j_gene: TRBJ1-1
CDR3aa: ASSLLTGELNIQY; d_gene: TRBD1; v_gene: TRBV6-2/TRBV6-3; abundance: .; j_gene: TRBJ2-4
CDR3aa: ASSPLIPSGTSGENYEQY; d_gene: TRBD2; v_gene: TRBV6-2/TRBV6-3; abundance: .; j_gene: TRBJ2-7
CDR3aa: ASRLAGRNTEAF; d_gene: .; v_gene: TRBV2; abundance: few; j_gene: TRBJ1-1
CDR3aa: ASRPGTSVTNEQF; d_gene: TRBD2; v_gene: TRBV19; abundance: once; j_gene: TRBJ2-1
CDR3aa: ASSQEGAFNSPLH; d_gene: .; v_gene: TRBV14; abundance: .; j_gene: TRBJ1-6
CDR3aa: ASSYSPGYGTGELF; d_gene: .; v_gene: TRBV6-2/TRBV6-3; abundance: .; j_gene: TRBJ2-2
CDR3aa: ASSLSPGETNYGYT; d_gene: .; v_gene: TRBV5-1; abundance: .; j_gene: TRBJ1-2
CDR3aa: ASSVGRDASYNEQF; d_gene: .; v_gene: TRBV2; abundance: .; j_gene: TRBJ2-1
CDR3aa: ASSLGTVALLKNEQF; d_gene: .; v_gene: TRBV27; abundance: .; j_gene: TRBJ2-1
CDR3aa: ASSPLGQGVGTQY; d_gene: TRBD1; v_gene: TRBV9; abundance: .; j_gene: TRBJ2-3
CDR3aa: ASSPVGGRSRLF; d_gene: TRBD1; v_gene: TRBV11-2; abundance: .; j_gene: TRBJ2-2
CDR3aa: ASSYSGGYTEAF; d_gene: .; v_gene: TRBV6-5; abundance: .; j_gene: TRBJ1-1
CDR3aa: ASSIQGSGNQPQH; d_gene: .; v_gene: TRBV19; abundance: .; j_gene: TRBJ1-5
CDR3aa: ASRRGGEVHGHT; d_gene: .; v_gene: TRBV7-9; abundance: .; j_gene: TRBJ1-2
CDR3aa: ASQEQGGNSPLH; d_gene: TRBD1; v_gene: TRBV6-1; abundance: .; j_gene: TRBJ1-6
CDR3aa: ASTPDRALNSPLH; d_gene: TRBD1; v_gene: TRBV2; abundance: .; j_gene: TRBJ1-6
CDR3aa: ASSATGYSNQPQH; d_gene: .; v_gene: TRBV9; abundance: .; j_gene: TRBJ1-5
CDR3aa: ATGPGDSRGEQF; d_gene: .; v_gene: TRBV24-1; abundance: .; j_gene: TRBJ2-1
CDR3aa: ASSFRGRGDTEAF; d_gene: TRBD1; v_gene: TRBV6-5; abundance: .; j_gene: TRBJ1-1
CDR3aa: ASSPTLSGGAGNEQF; d_gene: TRBD2; v_gene: TRBV5-1; abundance: .; j_gene: TRBJ2-1
CDR3aa: ASSLRVSITEAF; d_gene: .; v_gene: TRBV27; abundance: .; j_gene: TRBJ1-1
CDR3aa: ASSPGGGTGEFGGYT; d_gene: TRBD1; v_gene: TRBV5-4; abundance: .; j_gene: TRBJ1-2
CDR3aa: ASSGQGSDRADTQY; d_gene: TRBD1; v_gene: TRBV28; abundance: few; j_gene: TRBJ2-3
CDR3aa: SVEPVNSGANVLT; d_gene: .; v_gene: TRBV29-1; abundance: .; j_gene: TRBJ2-6
CDR3aa: ATRGDRQETQY; d_gene: TRBD1; v_gene: TRBV24-1; abundance: .; j_gene: TRBJ2-5
CDR3aa: ASSLQGDTEAF; d_gene: TRBD1; v_gene: TRBV5-6; abundance: .; j_gene: TRBJ1-1
CDR3aa: ASRFTWTGGQPQH; d_gene: TRBD1; v_gene: TRBV2; abundance: .; j_gene: TRBJ1-5
CDR3aa: ASSMTQQGDYGYT; d_gene: TRBD1; v_gene: TRBV19; abundance: .; j_gene: TRBJ1-2
CDR3aa: ASSPFLIAGGQVDTQY; d_gene: TRBD2; v_gene: TRBV3-1/TRBV3-2; abundance: .; j_gene: TRBJ2-3
CDR3aa: ASCLGAGGLTDTQY; d_gene: TRBD1; v_gene: TRBV27; abundance: .; j_gene: TRBJ2-3
CDR3aa: ASSYSTSGSSYEQY; d_gene: TRBD2; v_gene: TRBV6-5; abundance: .; j_gene: TRBJ2-7
CDR3aa: ASSVEPAGVETQY; d_gene: TRBD2; v_gene: TRBV9; abundance: .; j_gene: TRBJ2-5
CDR3aa: ASSLPPSEKLF; d_gene: .; v_gene: TRBV5-1; abundance: .; j_gene: TRBJ1-4
CDR3aa: ASSFRGTGRRNSPLH; d_gene: TRBD1; v_gene: TRBV3-1/TRBV3-2; abundance: .; j_gene: TRBJ1-6
CDR3aa: ATSDSGRGLGGYT; d_gene: .; v_gene: TRBV24-1; abundance: .; j_gene: TRBJ1-2
CDR3aa: ASWRGGTSLRGGELF; d_gene: TRBD2; v_gene: TRBV6-4; abundance: once; j_gene: TRBJ2-2